These 3 T cell receptor beta chains originate from one sample sequenced in a study of cytomegalovirus exposure and HLA in healthy donors. The PCR had 60 Vbeta and 13 Jbeta primers. The method was immunoSEQ multiplex PCR; TCRdb's version includes in-frame clones alone and lacks a portion of them. The sample lists 140,000 to 150,000 clones; 70% were seen once. The specimen sequenced was PBMCs. These receptors originate from a woman in her fifties or sixties in good health and CMV-seropositive.

The chain recombines TRBV5-1 with TRBJ1-5; D is uncertain. There are 14 residues in the CDR3. The V and J ends lost 0 bases and 5 bases respectively, with 9 bases between them. Germline loops: CDR1 SGHRS, CDR2 YFSETQ. In nucleotides, the CDR3 is TGCGCCAGCAGCTTGGCGGATCGGGATCAGCCCCAGCATTTT. Amino acid sequence: CASSLADRDQPQHF.

This rearrangement joins TRBV20-1 to TRBJ1-1; a possible D gene is TRBD1 (5 bases). V was cut by 6 bases and J by 7 bases, with 12 bases left in between. Per the germline V gene, CDR1 is DFQATT and CDR2 is SNEGSKA (reference sequence). This CDR3 contains 11 residues. The CDR3 loop is CSAKGINEAFF. CDR3 bases: TGCAGTGCCAAGGGGATTAATGAAGCTTTCTTT.

The rearrangement joins TRBV28 to TRBJ1-1; D may be TRBD1 (5 bases). The ends were cut back, 6 bases at V and 3 bases at J, with 17 bases in the middle. The CDR3 is 15 residues long. Germline V lookup: CDR1 MDHEN, CDR2 SYDVKM. CDR3 sequence (DNA): TGTGCCAGCAGGGGCGAAGGGGCGGGGGACACTGAAGCTTTCTTT. Its protein product is CASRGEGAGDTEAFF.